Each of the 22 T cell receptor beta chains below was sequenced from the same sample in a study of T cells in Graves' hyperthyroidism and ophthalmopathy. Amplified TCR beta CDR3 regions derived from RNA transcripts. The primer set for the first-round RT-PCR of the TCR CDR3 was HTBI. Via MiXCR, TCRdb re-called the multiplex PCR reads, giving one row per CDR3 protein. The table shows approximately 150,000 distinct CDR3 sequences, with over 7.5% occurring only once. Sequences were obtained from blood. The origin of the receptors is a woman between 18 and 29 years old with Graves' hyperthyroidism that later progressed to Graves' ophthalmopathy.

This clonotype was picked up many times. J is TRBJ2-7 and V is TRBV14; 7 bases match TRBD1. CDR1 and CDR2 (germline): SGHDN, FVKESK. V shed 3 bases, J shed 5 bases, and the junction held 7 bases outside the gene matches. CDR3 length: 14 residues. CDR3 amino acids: CASSHTDRVHEQYF. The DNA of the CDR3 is TGTGCCAGCAGCCATACTGACAGGGTCCACGAGCAGTACTTC.

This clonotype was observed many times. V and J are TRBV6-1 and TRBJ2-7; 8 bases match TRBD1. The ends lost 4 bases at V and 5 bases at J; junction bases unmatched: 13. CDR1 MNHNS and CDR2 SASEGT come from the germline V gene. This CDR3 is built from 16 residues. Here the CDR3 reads CASSVPPGTGRDEQYF. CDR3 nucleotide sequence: TGTGCCAGCAGTGTTCCCCCCGGGACAGGCCGAGACGAGCAGTACTTC.

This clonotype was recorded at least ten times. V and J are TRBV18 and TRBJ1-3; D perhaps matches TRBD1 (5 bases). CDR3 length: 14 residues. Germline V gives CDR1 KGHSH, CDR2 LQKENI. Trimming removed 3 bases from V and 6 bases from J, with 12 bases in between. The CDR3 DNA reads TGTGCCAGCTCACCGGGGCATGCGCCAAACACCATATATTTT. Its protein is CASSPGHAPNTIYF.

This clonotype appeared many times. This CDR3 reads CATSRDLKAKRDTQYF. CDR3 bases: TGTGCCACCAGCAGAGATTTAAAGGCGAAACGAGATACGCAGTATTTT. The chain couples TRBV15 to TRBJ2-3; no definite D call. The CDR3 is 16 residues long. The germline CDR1 and CDR2 sequences are LNHNV and YYDKDF (reference sequence). The V end lost 0 bases, the J end lost 5 bases, and 15 bases lay between the germline ends.

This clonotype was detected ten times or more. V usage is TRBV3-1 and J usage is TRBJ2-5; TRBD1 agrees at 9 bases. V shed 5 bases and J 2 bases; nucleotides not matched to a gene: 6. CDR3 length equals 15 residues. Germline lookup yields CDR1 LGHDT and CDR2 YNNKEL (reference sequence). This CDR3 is CASSGGTGLQETQYF. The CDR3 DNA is TGTGCCAGCAGCGGCGGGACAGGGTTGCAAGAGACCCAGTACTTC.

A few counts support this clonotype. For the CDR3, the DNA is TGTGCCAGCAGTCAAGGGGGACAAGAGACCCAGTACTTC. Translation: CASSQGGQETQYF. The chain employs TRBV2 and TRBJ2-5; possible D gene TRBD1, 6 bases. Germline V CDR1 and CDR2: SNHLY, FYNNEI. CDR3 length: 13 amino acids. V was cut by 5 bases and J by 2 bases, with 9 bases left in between.

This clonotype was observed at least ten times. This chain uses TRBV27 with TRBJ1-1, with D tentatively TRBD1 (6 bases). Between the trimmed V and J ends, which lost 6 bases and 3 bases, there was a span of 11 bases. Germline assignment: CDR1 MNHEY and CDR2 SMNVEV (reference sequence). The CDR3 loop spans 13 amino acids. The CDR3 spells CASRDTGYTEAFF. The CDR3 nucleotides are TGTGCCAGCAGGGACACAGGGTACACTGAAGCTTTCTTT.

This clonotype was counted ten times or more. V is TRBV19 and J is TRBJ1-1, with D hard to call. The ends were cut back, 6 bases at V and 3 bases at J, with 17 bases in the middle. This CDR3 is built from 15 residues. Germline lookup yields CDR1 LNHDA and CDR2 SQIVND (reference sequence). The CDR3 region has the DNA TGTGCCAGTAGCGATCTTTTTGTGTCCTACACTGAAGCTTTCTTT. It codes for CASSDLFVSYTEAFF.

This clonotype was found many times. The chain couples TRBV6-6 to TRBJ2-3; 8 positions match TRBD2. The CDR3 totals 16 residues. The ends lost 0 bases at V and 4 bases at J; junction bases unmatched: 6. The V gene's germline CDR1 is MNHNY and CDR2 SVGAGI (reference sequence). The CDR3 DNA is TGTGCCAGCAGTTACTCATCAGCGGGAGCGGCAGATACGCAGTATTTT. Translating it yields CASSYSSAGAADTQYF.

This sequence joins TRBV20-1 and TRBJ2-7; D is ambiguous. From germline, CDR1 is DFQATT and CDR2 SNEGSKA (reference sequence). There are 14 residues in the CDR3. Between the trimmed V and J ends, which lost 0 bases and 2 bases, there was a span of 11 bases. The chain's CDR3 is CSARDRLNTYEQYF. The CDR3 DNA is TGCAGTGCTAGAGATCGTCTAAACACCTACGAGCAGTACTTC.

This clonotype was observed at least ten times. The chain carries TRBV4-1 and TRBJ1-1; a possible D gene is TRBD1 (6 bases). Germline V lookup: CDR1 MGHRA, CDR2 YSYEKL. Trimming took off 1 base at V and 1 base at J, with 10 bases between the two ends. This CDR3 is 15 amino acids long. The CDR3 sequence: CASSQVTGRNTEAFF. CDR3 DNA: TGCGCCAGCAGCCAAGTCACAGGGCGGAACACTGAAGCTTTCTTT.

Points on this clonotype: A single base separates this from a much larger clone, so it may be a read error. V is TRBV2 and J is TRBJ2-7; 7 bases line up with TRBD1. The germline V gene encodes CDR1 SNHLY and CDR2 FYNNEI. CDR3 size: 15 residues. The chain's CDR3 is CASSEDVGGAYEQHF. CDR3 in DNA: TGTGCCAGCAGTGAGGATGTAGGGGGCGCATACGAGCAGCACTTC.

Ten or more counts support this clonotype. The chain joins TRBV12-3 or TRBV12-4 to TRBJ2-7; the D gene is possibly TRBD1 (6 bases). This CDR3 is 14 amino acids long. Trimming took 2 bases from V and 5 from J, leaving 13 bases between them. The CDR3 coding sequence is TGTGCCAGCAGTTTACCCGGGACAATCCACGAGCAGTACTTC. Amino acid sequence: CASSLPGTIHEQYF.

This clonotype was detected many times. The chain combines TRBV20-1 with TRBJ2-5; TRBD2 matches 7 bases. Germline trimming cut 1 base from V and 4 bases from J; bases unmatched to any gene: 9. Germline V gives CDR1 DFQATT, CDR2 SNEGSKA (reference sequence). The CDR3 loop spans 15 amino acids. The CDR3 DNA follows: TGCAGTGCTAGAGTTCCAGCGGGGTTGGGAGAGACCCAGTACTTC. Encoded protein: CSARVPAGLGETQYF.

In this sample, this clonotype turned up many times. Here the CDR3 DNA reads TGTGCCAGCAGCGGGACTAGCGGGAGAGATACGCAGTATTTT. It specifies CASSGTSGRDTQYF. The gene calls are TRBV5-5 and TRBJ2-3; the match to TRBD2 covers 14 bases. Trimming cost V 4 bases and J 5 bases; bases outside gene matches: 0. The CDR3 loop spans 14 amino acids. Germline loops: CDR1 SGHKS, CDR2 YYEKEE (reference sequence).

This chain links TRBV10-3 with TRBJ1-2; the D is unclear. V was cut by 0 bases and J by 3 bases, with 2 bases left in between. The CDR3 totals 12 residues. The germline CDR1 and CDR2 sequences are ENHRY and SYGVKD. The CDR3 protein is CAISESDYGYTF. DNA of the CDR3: TGTGCCATCAGTGAGTCGGACTATGGCTACACCTTC.

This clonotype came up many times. The CDR3: CASSSTPTGELFF. DNA of the CDR3: TGTGCCAGCAGCTCCACTCCCACCGGGGAGCTGTTTTTT. This sequence joins TRBV11-2 and TRBJ2-2, with unresolved D. The germline V gene has CDR1 SGHAT and CDR2 FQNNGV. Trimming took off 4 bases at V and 4 bases at J, with 7 bases between the two ends. This CDR3 comprises 13 residues. The full variable domain, with the rest looked up from reference TRBV11-2 and TRBJ2-2, is EAGVAQSPRYKIIEKRQSVAFWCNPISGHATLYWYQQILGQGPKLLIQFQNNGVVDDSQLPKDRFSAERLKGVDSTLKIQPAKLEDSAVYLCASSSTPTGELFFGEGSRLTVL.

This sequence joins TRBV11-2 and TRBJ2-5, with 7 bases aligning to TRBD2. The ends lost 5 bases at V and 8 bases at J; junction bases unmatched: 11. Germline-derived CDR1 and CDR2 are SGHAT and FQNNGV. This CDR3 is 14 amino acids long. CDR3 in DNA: TGTGCCAGCAGCGAGCGGGGCCGGTCGGGAACCCAGTACTTC. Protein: CASSERGRSGTQYF.

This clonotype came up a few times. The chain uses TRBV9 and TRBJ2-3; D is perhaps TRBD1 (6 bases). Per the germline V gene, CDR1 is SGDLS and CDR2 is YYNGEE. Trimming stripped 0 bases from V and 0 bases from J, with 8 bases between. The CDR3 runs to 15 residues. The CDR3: CASSVEGDSTDTQYF. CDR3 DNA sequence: TGTGCCAGCAGCGTAGAGGGGGACAGCACAGATACGCAGTATTTT.

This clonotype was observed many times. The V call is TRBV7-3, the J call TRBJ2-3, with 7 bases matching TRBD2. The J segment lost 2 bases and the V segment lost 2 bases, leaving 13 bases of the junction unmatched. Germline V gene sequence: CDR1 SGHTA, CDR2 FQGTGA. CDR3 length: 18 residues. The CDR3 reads CASSLYERWLADTDTQYF. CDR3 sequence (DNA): TGTGCCAGCAGCTTATACGAGCGGTGGCTAGCGGACACAGATACGCAGTATTTT.

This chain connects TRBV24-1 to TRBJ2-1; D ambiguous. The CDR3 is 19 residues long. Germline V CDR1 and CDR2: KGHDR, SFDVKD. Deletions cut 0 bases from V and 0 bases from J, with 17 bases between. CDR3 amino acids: CATSDLHPTERRSYNEQFF. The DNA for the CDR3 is TGTGCCACCAGTGATTTGCATCCAACAGAGAGGCGCTCCTACAATGAGCAGTTCTTC.

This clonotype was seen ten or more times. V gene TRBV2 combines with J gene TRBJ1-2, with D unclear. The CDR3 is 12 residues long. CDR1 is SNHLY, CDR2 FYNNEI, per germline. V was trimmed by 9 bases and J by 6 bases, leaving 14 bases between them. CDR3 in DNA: TGTGCCAGAAAAGCTCGTGGGGATGGCTACACCTTC. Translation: CARKARGDGYTF.